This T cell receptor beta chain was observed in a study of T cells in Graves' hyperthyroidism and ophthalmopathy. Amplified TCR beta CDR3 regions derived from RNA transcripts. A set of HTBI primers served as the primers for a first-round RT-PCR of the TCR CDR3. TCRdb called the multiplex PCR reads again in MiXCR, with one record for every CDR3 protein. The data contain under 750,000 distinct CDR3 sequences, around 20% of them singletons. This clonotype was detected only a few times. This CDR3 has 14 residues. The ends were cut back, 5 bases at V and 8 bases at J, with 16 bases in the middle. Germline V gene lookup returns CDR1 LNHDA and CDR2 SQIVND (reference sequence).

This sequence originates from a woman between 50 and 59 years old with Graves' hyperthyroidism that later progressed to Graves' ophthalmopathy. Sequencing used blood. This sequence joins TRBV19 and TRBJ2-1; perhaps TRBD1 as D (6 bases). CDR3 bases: TGTGCCAGTAGTGTCTGGGGGCGCATCTATGAGCAGTTCTTC. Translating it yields CASSVWGRIYEQFF.